A selection of T cell receptor beta chains follows, all from one sample in a study of identical twins. TCRdb re-called the 5' RACE reads through MiXCR, storing one row per CDR3 protein. The sample has 500,000 to 650,000 distinct CDR3 sequences; 20% to 25% are singletons. The sample was also reused in another study, on yellow fever vaccine responses in identical twins.

Material: CD4+ T cells sorted from blood. All receptors come from a woman aged 18-29 years in good health. CDR3s include the opening cysteine and the closing phenylalanine or tryptophan. D genes are given only for firm matches. Clone size, where shown, is once, few, many, or a class for clones that have expanded.

many	TRBD1	TRBV2	TRBJ2-7	CASSIPGGQRTYEQYF	TGTGCCAGCAGTATTCCAGGGGGACAGAGAACCTACGAGCAGTACTTC
-	-	TRBV12-3/TRBV12-4	TRBJ2-1	CASRGGSEGYNEQFF	TGTGCCAGTCGGGGCGGCTCCGAGGGGTACAATGAGCAGTTCTTC
-	TRBD1	TRBV5-1	TRBJ2-2	CASNRQGNTGELFF	TGCGCCAGCAACCGACAGGGGAACACCGGGGAGCTGTTTTTT
-	TRBD1	TRBV11-2	TRBJ2-4	CASSSNLFLRGHQAKNIQYF	TGTGCCAGCAGCTCTAACCTCTTCTTAAGGGGGCATCAAGCCAAAAACATTCAGTACTTC
few	TRBD2	TRBV3-1	TRBJ2-1	CASSRGLAGGLGNEQFF	TGTGCCAGCAGCCGGGGACTAGCGGGAGGGCTCGGGAATGAGCAGTTCTTC
-	TRBD1	TRBV2	TRBJ1-5	CASDRGRSGQPQHF	TGTGCCAGCGACAGGGGGAGGTCGGGTCAGCCCCAGCATTTT
-	-	TRBV7-6	TRBJ2-1	CASSLVSALGENEQFF	TGTGCCAGCAGCTTAGTATCTGCATTAGGAGAGAATGAGCAGTTCTTC
-	TRBD2	TRBV28	TRBJ2-1	CASSQPGGGVGNEQFF	TGTGCCAGCAGCCAACCCGGGGGAGGGGTTGGTAATGAGCAGTTCTTC
-	-	TRBV7-8	TRBJ1-1	CASSSTGLDTEAFF	TGTGCCAGCAGCTCAACAGGTTTAGACACTGAAGCTTTCTTT
many	-	TRBV10-3	TRBJ2-3	CAIRGGSTDTQYF	TGTGCCATCAGAGGAGGGAGCACAGATACGCAGTATTTT
-	-	TRBV5-6	TRBJ2-5	CASRLTDQETQYF	TGTGCCAGCAGATTGACAGACCAAGAGACCCAGTACTTC
few	TRBD2	TRBV10-3	TRBJ2-7	CAISVGGSIYEQYF	TGTGCCATCAGTGTAGGCGGGAGTATATACGAGCAGTACTTC